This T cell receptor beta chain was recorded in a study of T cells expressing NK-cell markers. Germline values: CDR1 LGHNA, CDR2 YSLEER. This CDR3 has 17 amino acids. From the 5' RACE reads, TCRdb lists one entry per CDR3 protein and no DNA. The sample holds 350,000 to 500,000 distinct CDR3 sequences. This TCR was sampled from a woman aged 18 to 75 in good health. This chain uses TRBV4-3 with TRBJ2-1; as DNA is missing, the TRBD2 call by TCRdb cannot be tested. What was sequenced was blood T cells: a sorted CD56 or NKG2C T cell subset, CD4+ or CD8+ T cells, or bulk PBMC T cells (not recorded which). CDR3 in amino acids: CASSPGTRDTTHNEQFF.